This TCR beta chain was recorded in a study of T cell responses to AZD1222 COVID-19 vaccine (dated by TCRdb to about 2021). Study-wide context: A total of just over 230 trial participants underwent TCR sequencing, of whom about 200 had received two doses of AZD1222 and roughly 26 had received two doses of the MenACWY control vaccine. Enrollment into the trials was organized by age into subgroups of 18-55, 56-69 and 70-plus years, and those subgroups contained approximately 150, 30 and 60 TCR-sequenced participants, respectively.

This specimen's time point label, per the study, means: baseline before first vaccination. The intended sense of this specimen's treatment or condition label: meningococcal conjugate vaccine given as trial control. Samples from vaccinated people were obtained from the UK trials COV001 and COV002, which included a single-blind randomized controlled phase 2/3 trial of AZD1222 (ChAdOx1 nCoV-19) in healthy adults. For TCRbeta chain sequencing, PBMC samples from trial participants were taken at day 0 and at day 28 after the second dose. Taken from the germline V gene, the CDR1 and CDR2 loops are SGDLS and YYNGEE. Cut back by 0 bases and 3 bases, the V and J ends lie 10 bases apart. Reading from cysteine to phenylalanine, the CDR3 counts 14 amino acids. The kept DNA is CDR3 alone, 42 bases in frame from the first base. The CDR3 regions of human TCRbeta chains were analyzed by immunosequencing. The study's processing was this. Repertoire TCRs were matched against a reference library of SARS-CoV-2-specific TCRs generated with the MIRA antigen-specificity platform. Breadth was defined as the fraction of unique TCRs that were SARS-CoV-2-associated. Depth was defined as the fraction of total T cells that were SARS-CoV-2-associated. Using the MIRA data, each spike-specific TCR was assigned both to the spike region to which the TCR was reactive and to a CD4 or CD8 class. Log10-transformed breadth and depth values were compared by one-way ANOVA with Sidak's multiple comparisons tests. What TCRdb holds here is the immuneACCESS table cut down to in-frame rearrangements. Part of the clones is not present; checked against another copy, under half of the missing clones reflect an unresolved V gene, and the others are unexplained. The DNA was the basis for D and trimming; V, J and clone size are from that table. Across this sample there are 210,000 or so clones, with under 95% seen only once. The ten largest make up roughly 1% of the sample.

Note on this clone: The target of this receptor is not known. Qualities for individual bases were not recorded, and no much larger clone is one base off.

Overall study outcomes, separate from this receptor: Because no samples from the day 14 peak response were available, repertoires could be characterized only after the peak T cell response. The vaccine-associated CD4 TCRs covered the entire spike protein, and the dominant responses fell in regions 160-218 and 743-854. Reportedly, almost half of the unique spike-specific TCRs recognized epitopes lying outside the regions that are mutated in the B.1.351 and B.1.1.7 variants. The 56-69-year group was small, and its depth increase did not reach significance, likely because of low power. Conclusions about previously exposed vaccinees were limited because only five to seven AZD1222 recipients were SARS-CoV-2 seropositive at baseline. A significant rise in spike-specific TCR breadth and depth was observed after two AZD1222 doses relative to day 0 and relative to MenACWY recipients. Participants were mostly white British and included more females than males, and it was suggested by the authors that clonal diversity may have been underestimated.

The source material was peripheral blood, sampled on day 0 of MenACWY control vaccination. The rearranged segments are TRBV9 and TRBJ2-7; the D region possibly corresponds to TRBD2 (5 bases align). This receptor was taken from an adult in good health. The DNA sequence is given as TGTGCCAGCAGCGTAGCGCTGGGGAGCTACGAGCAGTACTTC. This sequence encodes CASSVALGSYEQYF.